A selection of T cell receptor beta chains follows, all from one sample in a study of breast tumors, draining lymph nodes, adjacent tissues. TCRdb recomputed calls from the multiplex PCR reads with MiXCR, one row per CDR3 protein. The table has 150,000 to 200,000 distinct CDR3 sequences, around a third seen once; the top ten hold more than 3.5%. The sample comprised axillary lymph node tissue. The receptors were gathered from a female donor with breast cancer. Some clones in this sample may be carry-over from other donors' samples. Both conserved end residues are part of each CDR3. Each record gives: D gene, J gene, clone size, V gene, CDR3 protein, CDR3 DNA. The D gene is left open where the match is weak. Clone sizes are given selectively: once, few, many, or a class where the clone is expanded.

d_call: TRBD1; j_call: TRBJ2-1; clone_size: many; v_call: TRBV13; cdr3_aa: CASSIAGTGLFEQFF; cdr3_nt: TGTGCCAGCAGCATCGCCGGGACAGGATTGTTTGAGCAGTTCTTC
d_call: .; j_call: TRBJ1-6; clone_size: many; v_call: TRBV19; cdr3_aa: CASSMISQLVRALHF; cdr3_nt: TGTGCCAGTAGTATGATCTCGCAGTTGGTAAGGGCCCTCCACTTT
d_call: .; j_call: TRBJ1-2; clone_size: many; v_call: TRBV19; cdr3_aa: CASSLGTYGYTF; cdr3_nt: TGTGCCAGTAGTTTAGGCACCTATGGCTACACCTTC
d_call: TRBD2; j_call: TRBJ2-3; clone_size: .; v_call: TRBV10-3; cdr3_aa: CAIRIGGADTQYF; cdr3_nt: TGTGCCATCAGGATCGGGGGGGCCGATACGCAGTATTTT
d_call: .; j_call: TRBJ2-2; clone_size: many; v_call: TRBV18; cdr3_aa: CASSPRAMGYGELFF; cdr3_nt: TGTGCCAGCTCACCCCGGGCGATGGGGTACGGGGAGCTGTTTTTT
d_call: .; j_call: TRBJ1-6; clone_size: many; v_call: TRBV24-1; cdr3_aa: CATSDRGGNSPLHF; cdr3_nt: TGTGCCACCAGTGATCGGGGAGGCAATTCACCCCTCCACTTT
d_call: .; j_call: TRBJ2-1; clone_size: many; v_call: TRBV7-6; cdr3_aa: CASSLPDNEQFF; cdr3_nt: TGTGCCAGCAGCTTACCGGACAATGAGCAGTTCTTC
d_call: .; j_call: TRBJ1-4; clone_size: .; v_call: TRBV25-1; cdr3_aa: CASRDSGGQEKLFF; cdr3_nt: TGTGCCAGCAGGGACTCGGGGGGGCAAGAAAAACTGTTTTTT
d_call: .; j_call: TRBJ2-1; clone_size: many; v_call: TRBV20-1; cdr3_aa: CSARAGNNEQFF; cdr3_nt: TGCAGTGCTAGAGCAGGGAACAATGAGCAGTTCTTC
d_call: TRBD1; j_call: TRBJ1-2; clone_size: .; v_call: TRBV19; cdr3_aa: CASSTTGGSGGYTF; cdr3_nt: TGTGCCAGTAGTACGACAGGGGGCTCCGGAGGCTACACCTTC
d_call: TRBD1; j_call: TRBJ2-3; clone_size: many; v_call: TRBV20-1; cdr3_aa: CSARARRDRGVRDTQYF; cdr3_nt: TGCAGTGCTAGAGCTCGGAGGGACAGGGGGGTGAGAGATACGCAGTATTTT
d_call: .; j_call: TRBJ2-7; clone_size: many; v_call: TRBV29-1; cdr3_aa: CSVEVPGEQYF; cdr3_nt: TGCAGCGTTGAAGTGCCCGGAGAGCAGTACTTC
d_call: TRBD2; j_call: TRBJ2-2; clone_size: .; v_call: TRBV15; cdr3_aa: CATSRDGTSGSGEPFF; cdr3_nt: TGTGCCACCAGCAGAGATGGGACTAGCGGCTCCGGGGAGCCGTTTTTT
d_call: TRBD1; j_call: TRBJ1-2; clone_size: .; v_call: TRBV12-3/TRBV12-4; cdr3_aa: CASSLSDRVNGYTF; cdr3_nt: TGTGCCAGCAGTTTATCGGACAGGGTAAATGGCTACACCTTC
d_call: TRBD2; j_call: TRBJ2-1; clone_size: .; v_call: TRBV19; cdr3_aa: CASSMFWLAGGGGNEQSF; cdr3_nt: TGTGCCAGCAGTATGTTTTGGCTAGCGGGGGGCGGGGGCAATGAGCAGTCCTTC
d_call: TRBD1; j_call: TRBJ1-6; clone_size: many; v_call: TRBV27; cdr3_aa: CASRGQSSYNSPLHF; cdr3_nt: TGTGCCAGCCGGGGACAGAGCTCCTATAATTCACCCCTCCACTTT
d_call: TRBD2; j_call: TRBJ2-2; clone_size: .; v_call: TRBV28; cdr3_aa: CAERGGTGELFF; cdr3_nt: TGTGCCGAGCGGGGGGGCACCGGGGAGCTGTTTTTT
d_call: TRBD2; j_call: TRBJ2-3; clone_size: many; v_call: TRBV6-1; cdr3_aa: CASSDVTSGSADTQYF; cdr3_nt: TGTGCCAGCAGTGACGTGACTAGCGGCAGCGCAGATACGCAGTATTTT
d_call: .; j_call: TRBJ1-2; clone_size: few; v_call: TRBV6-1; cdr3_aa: CATGPGRVTNYGYTF; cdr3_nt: TGTGCCACAGGCCCGGGTCGGGTAACTAACTATGGCTACACCTTC
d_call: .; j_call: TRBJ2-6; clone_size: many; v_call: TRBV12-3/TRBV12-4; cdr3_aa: CASSPLTNVLTF; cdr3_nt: TGTGCCAGCTCCCCTTTGACCAACGTCCTGACTTTC
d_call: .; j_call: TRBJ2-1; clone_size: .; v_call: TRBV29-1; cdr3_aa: CSGLYNEQFF; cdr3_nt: TGCAGCGGGCTCTACAATGAGCAGTTCTTC
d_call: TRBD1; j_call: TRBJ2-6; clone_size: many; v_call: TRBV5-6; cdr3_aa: CASRRQGSGANVLTF; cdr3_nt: TGTGCCAGCAGGAGACAGGGTTCCGGGGCCAACGTCCTGACTTTC
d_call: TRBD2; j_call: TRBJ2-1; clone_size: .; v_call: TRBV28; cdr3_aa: CASSGTGTSGGNEQFF; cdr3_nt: TGTGCCAGCAGCGGGACAGGGACTAGCGGGGGGAATGAGCAGTTCTTC
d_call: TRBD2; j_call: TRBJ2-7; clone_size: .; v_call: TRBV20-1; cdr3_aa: CSVPGTSGLYEQYF; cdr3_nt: TGCAGTGTCCCCGGGACTAGCGGACTGTACGAGCAGTACTTC
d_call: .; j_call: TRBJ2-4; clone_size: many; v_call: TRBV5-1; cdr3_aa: CASSLVGGGKNIQYF; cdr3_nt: TGCGCCAGCAGCTTGGTTGGGGGAGGCAAAAACATTCAGTACTTC
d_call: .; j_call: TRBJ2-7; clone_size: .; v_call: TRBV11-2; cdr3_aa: CASSLEPYSYEQYF; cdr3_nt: TGTGCCAGCAGCTTAGAACCATACTCCTACGAGCAGTACTTC
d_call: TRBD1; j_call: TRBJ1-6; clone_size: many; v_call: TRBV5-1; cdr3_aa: CASSEDRVVLYF; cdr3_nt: TGCGCCAGCAGCGAGGACAGGGTGGTACTCTACTTT
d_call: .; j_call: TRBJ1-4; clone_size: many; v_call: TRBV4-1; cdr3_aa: CASSQERGLNEKLFF; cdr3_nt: TGCGCCAGCAGCCAAGAGCGGGGGCTTAATGAAAAACTGTTTTTT
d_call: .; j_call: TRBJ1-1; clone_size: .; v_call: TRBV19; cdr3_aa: CASSIHMGGGTEAFF; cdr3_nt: TGTGCCAGTAGTATCCACATGGGAGGAGGCACTGAAGCTTTCTTT
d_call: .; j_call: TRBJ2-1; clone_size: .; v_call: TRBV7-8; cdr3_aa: CASSLGTGAQGDEQFF; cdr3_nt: TGTGCCAGCAGCTTAGGAACGGGGGCTCAAGGGGATGAGCAGTTCTTC
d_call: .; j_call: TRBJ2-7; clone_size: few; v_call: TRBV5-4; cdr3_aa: CASSLGQPSYEQYF; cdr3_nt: TGTGCCAGCAGCTTGGGACAGCCCTCCTACGAGCAGTACTTC
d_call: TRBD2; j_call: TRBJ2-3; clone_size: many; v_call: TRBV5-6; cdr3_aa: CASSLGAGGGADTQYF; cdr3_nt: TGTGCCAGCAGCTTAGGGGCGGGGGGAGGGGCAGATACGCAGTATTTT
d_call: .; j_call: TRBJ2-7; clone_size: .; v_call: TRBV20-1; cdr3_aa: CSARDQGRSSEQYF; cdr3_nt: TGCAGTGCTAGAGATCAGGGGAGAAGCTCCGAGCAGTACTTC
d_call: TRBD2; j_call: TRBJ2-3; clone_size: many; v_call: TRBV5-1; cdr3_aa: CASARLALTRTDTQYF; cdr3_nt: TGCGCCAGCGCTAGACTAGCGCTTACCCGCACAGATACGCAGTATTTT
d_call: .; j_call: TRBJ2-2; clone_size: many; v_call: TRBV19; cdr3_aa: CASTQGGSFFTGELFF; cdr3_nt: TGTGCCAGTACCCAAGGGGGGTCCTTCTTCACCGGGGAGCTGTTTTTT